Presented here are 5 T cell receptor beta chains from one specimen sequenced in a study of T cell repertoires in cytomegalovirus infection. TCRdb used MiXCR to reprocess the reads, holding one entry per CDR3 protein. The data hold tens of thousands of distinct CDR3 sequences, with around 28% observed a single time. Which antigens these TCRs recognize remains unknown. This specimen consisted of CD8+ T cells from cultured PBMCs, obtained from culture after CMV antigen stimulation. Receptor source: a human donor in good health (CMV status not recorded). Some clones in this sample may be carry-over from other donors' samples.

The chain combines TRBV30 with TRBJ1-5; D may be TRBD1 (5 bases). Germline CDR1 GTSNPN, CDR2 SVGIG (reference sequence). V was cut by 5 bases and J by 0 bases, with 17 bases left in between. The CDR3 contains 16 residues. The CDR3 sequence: CAWQDGSGGSNQPQHF. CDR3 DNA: TGTGCCTGGCAAGACGGCTCCGGGGGTAGCAATCAGCCCCAGCATTTT.

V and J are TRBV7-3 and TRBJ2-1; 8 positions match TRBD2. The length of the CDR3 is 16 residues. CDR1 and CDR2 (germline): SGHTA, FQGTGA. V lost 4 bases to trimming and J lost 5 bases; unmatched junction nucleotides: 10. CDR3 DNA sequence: TGTGCCAGCAGCTCCCAGCCGGGGGGGGGGGACAATGAGCAGTTCTTC. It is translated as CASSSQPGGGDNEQFF. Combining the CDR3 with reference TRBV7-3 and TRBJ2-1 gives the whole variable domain GAGVSQTPSNKVTEKGKYVELRCDPISGHTALYWYRQSLGQGPEFLIYFQGTGAADDSGLPNDRFFAVRPEGSVSTLKIQRTERGDSAVYLCASSSQPGGGDNEQFFGPGTRLTVL.

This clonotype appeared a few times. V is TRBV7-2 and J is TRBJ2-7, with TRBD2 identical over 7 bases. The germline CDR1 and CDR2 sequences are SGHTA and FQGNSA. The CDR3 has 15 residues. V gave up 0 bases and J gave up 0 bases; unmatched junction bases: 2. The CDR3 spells CASSLAPGGSYEQYF. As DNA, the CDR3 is TGTGCCAGCAGCTTAGCGCCGGGGGGCTCCTACGAGCAGTACTTC.

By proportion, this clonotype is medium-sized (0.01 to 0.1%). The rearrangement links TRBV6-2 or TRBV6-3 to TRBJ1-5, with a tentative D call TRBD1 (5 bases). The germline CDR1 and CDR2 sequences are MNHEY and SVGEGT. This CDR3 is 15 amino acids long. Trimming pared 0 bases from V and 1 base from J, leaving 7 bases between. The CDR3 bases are TGTGCCAGCAGTTACTCGACAGTGAGCAATCAGCCCCAGCATTTT. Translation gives CASSYSTVSNQPQHF.

The CDR3 reads CASSPFDSFDTQYF. The CDR3 bases are TGTGCCAGCTCACCATTTGACAGTTTCGATACGCAGTATTTT. This chain connects TRBV18 to TRBJ2-3; D possibly corresponds to TRBD1 (5 bases). The CDR3 length is 14 residues. CDR1 KGHSH and CDR2 LQKENI come from the germline V gene. The V and J ends lost 2 bases and 6 bases respectively, with 12 bases between them.